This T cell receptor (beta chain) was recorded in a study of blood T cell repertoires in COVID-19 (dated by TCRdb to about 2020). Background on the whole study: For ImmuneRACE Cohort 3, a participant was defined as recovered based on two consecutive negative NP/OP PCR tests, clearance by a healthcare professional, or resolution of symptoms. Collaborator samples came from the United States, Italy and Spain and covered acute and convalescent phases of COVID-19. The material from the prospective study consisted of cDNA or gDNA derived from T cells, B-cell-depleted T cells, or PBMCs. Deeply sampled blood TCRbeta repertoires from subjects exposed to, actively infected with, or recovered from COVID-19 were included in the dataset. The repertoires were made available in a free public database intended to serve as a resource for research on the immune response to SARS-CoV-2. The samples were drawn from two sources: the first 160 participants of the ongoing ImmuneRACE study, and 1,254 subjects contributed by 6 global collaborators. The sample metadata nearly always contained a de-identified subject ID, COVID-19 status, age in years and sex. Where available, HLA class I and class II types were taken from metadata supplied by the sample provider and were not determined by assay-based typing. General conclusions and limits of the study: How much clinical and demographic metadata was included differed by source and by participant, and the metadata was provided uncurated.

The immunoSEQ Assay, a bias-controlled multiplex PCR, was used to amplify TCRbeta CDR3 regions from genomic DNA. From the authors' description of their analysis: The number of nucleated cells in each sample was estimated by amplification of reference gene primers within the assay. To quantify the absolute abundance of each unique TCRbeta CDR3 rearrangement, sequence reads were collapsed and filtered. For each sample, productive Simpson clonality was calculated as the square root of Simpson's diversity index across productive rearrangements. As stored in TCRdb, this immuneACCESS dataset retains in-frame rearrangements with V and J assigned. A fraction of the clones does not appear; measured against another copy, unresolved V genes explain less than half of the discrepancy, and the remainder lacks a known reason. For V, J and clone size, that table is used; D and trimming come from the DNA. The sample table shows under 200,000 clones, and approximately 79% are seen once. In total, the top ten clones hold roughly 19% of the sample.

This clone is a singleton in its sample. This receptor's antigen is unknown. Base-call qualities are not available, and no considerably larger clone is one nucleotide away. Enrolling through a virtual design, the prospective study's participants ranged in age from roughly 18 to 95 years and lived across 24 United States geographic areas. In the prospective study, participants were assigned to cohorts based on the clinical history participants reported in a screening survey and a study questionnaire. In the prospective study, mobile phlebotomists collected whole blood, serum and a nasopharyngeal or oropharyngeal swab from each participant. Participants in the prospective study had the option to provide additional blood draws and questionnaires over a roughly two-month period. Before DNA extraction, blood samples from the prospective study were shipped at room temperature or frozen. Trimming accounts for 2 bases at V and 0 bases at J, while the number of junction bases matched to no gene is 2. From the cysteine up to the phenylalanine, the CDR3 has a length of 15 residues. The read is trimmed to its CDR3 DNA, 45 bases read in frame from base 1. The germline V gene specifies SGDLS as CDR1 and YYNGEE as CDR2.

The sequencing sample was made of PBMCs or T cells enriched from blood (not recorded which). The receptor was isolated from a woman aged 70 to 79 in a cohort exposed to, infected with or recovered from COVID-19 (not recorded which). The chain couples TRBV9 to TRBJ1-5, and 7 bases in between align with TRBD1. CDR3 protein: CASSVTGDSNQPQHF. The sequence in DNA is TGTGCCAGCAGCGTCACAGGGGATAGCAATCAGCCCCAGCATTTT.